Each of the 29 T cell receptor beta chains below was sequenced from the same sample in a study of cytomegalovirus exposure and HLA in healthy donors (dated by TCRdb to between 2016 and 2019). The library was generated by the immunoSEQ multiplex PCR assay. For the multiplex PCR, a mixture combining 60 forward primers for TCR Vbeta segments and 13 reverse primers for TCR Jbeta segments was used. Here the immuneACCESS table is served through TCRdb, limited to in-frame sequences with V and J called. Missing clones are a known gap in these copies; in checked studies unresolved V genes cover under half, and the rest lacks a known reason. The sample profile shows 200,000 or so clones; about 74% of them were found once. In total, the top ten clones hold 15% to 19% of the sample. The sequenced sample consisted of PBMCs. Receptors were obtained from a man aged 40-55 years in good health and CMV-seronegative.

The chain is built from TRBV28 and TRBJ1-2, with TRBD1 matching over 7 bases. J was trimmed by 0 bases and V by 1 base; bases with no gene match: 8. The CDR3 covers 17 residues. Germline loops: CDR1 MDHEN, CDR2 SYDVKM. This CDR3 is CASSLSHRGQPNYGYTF. As DNA, the CDR3 is TGTGCCAGCAGTTTATCGCACAGGGGACAACCTAACTATGGCTACACCTTC.

The chain carries TRBV6-5 and TRBJ1-5; D gene ambiguous. The CDR3 extends over 15 amino acids. V lost 0 bases, J lost 11 bases, and 17 bases lay in between. CDR1 is MNHEY and CDR2 is SVGAGI in the germline V gene. The CDR3 bases are TGTGCCAGCAGTTACTCGAGCGGGGAGGGTGCAGCCCAGCATTTT. This translates into CASSYSSGEGAAQHF.

For the CDR3, the DNA is TGTGCCAGTGCTTCGGGGGGGCGAGGTTCACCCCTCCACTTT. Translated, it gives CASASGGRGSPLHF. The chain combines TRBV19 with TRBJ1-6; a weak D match, TRBD1 (6 bases). Germline values: CDR1 LNHDA, CDR2 SQIVND (reference sequence). V lost 8 bases and J lost 9, with 17 bases in between. This CDR3 spans 14 amino acids.

The chain has TRBV2 and TRBJ2-3; 8 positions match TRBD1. J lost 3 bases, V lost 8 bases, and 4 bases had no gene match. The CDR3 sequence is 13 residues long. CDR1 is SNHLY, CDR2 FYNNEI, per germline. The CDR3 sequence: CASGDRKTDTQYF. DNA of the CDR3: TGTGCCAGCGGGGACAGGAAGACAGATACGCAGTATTTT.

The CDR3 protein is CSVGGESNEKLFF. CDR3 DNA: TGCAGCGTTGGGGGGGAGTCTAATGAAAAACTGTTTTTT. The V call is TRBV29-1, the J call TRBJ1-4, with D possibly matching TRBD1 (5 bases). CDR3 length equals 13 residues. V was trimmed by 4 bases and J by 3 bases, leaving 9 bases between them. From germline, CDR1 is SQVTM and CDR2 ANQGSEA.

This chain connects TRBV5-1 to TRBJ2-2; D is possibly TRBD1 (6 bases). Trimming removed 3 bases at V and 0 bases at J, with 12 bases between. The germline V gene encodes CDR1 SGHRS and CDR2 YFSETQ. CDR3 length: 16 amino acids. The CDR3 here is CASSSGHSANTGELFF. For the CDR3, the DNA is TGCGCCAGCAGCTCGGGACACTCCGCGAACACCGGGGAGCTGTTTTTT.

V is TRBV18 and J is TRBJ1-5; D is unclear. Germline CDR1 and CDR2: KGHSH and LQKENI. This CDR3 spans 15 amino acids. Trimming removed 0 bases at V and 2 bases at J, with 8 bases between. The CDR3 protein is CASSPPGRGNQPQHF. Written as DNA, the CDR3 is TGTGCCAGCTCACCACCGGGGAGGGGCAATCAGCCCCAGCATTTT.

V and J are TRBV6-1 and TRBJ2-5; 7 nucleotides agree with TRBD1. From germline, CDR1 is MNHNS and CDR2 SASEGT. The CDR3 loop spans 15 amino acids. Trimming removed 4 bases from V and 4 bases from J; junction bases left unmatched: 9. CDR3: CASSGTTGWLETQYF. CDR3 nucleotide sequence: TGTGCCAGCAGTGGCACGACAGGGTGGCTAGAGACCCAGTACTTC.

This chain uses TRBV7-2 with TRBJ2-2; the match to TRBD2 covers 7 bases. V dropped 3 bases and J dropped 2; count of bases not matched to a gene: 6. This CDR3 is 16 amino acids long. Germline V gene sequence: CDR1 SGHTA, CDR2 FQGNSA. CDR3 loop: CASSLGSGPNTGELFF. The CDR3 coding sequence is TGTGCCAGCAGCTTGGGTAGCGGGCCAAACACCGGGGAGCTGTTTTTT.

In nucleotides, the CDR3 is TGTGCCAGCAGTTCGATTACAGGGGTGGGTGGCTACACCTTC. This sequence encodes CASSSITGVGGYTF. The V gene is TRBV27, the J gene TRBJ1-2; 7 bases align to TRBD1. Germline-derived CDR1 and CDR2 are MNHEY and SMNVEV (reference sequence). CDR3 length equals 14 residues. V trimming: 4 bases; J trimming: 7 bases; junction bases outside the gene matches: 9.

The chain carries TRBV5-1 and TRBJ1-1; the D is unclear. This CDR3 region has 15 residues. The germline V gene has CDR1 SGHRS and CDR2 YFSETQ. Trimming left V 2 bases short and J 1 base short, with 12 bases between. The CDR3 spells CASSLIRTQNTEAFF. CDR3 DNA sequence: TGCGCCAGCAGCTTAATCCGGACTCAGAACACTGAAGCTTTCTTT.

The chain recombines TRBV27 with TRBJ1-1; D is possibly TRBD1 (5 bases). Germline values: CDR1 MNHEY, CDR2 SMNVEV (reference sequence). The CDR3 loop spans 11 amino acids. V dropped 4 bases and J dropped 8 bases, with 8 bases sitting between them. This chain's CDR3 is CASSWGEEAFF. The CDR3 coding sequence is TGTGCCAGCAGTTGGGGGGAGGAAGCTTTCTTT.

Worth noting for this clone: This CDR3 is also generated by other DNA sequences in the sample. The chain links TRBV4-2 to TRBJ2-3; 8 bases are shared with TRBD2. With V trimmed by 3 bases and J by 4 bases, 0 bases remained unmatched. The germline V gene encodes CDR1 LGHNA and CDR2 YNFKEQ. This CDR3 spans 13 amino acids. CDR3 nucleotide sequence: TGTGCCAGCAGCCAGGGACTAGCAGATACGCAGTATTTT. Amino acids: CASSQGLADTQYF.

There are a few counts of this clone. This chain connects TRBV5-4 to TRBJ2-2; D is undetermined. V was shortened by 2 bases and J by 2 bases, with 10 bases between the two germline ends. The CDR3 has 15 residues. Germline values: CDR1 SGHNT, CDR2 YYREEE (reference sequence). The CDR3 DNA follows: TGTGCCAGCAGCTTAAGAAAAGCCAACACCGGGGAGCTGTTTTTT. As protein: CASSLRKANTGELFF.

This sequence joins TRBV19 and TRBJ1-5, with TRBD1 matching over 7 bases. Trimming at V came to 6 bases and at J to 1 base, leaving 6 bases not matched to a gene. The CDR3 length is 15 residues. Germline assignment: CDR1 LNHDA and CDR2 SQIVND (reference sequence). The CDR3 nucleotides read TGTGCCAGTAGCCTTACAGGGGCGAGCAATCAGCCCCAGCATTTT. It codes for CASSLTGASNQPQHF.

The chain couples TRBV5-1 to TRBJ2-2; D remains ambiguous. CDR1 and CDR2 (germline): SGHRS, YFSETQ. V lost 0 bases, J lost 1 base, and 4 bases lay in between. The CDR3 sequence is 14 residues long. CDR3 amino acids: CASSLAWNTGELFF. DNA of the CDR3: TGCGCCAGCAGCTTGGCGTGGAACACCGGGGAGCTGTTTTTT.

V usage is TRBV7-9 and J usage is TRBJ1-1; D unresolved. V lost 5 bases to trimming and J lost 4 bases, with 20 bases between them. Germline lookup yields CDR1 SEHNR and CDR2 FQNEAQ (reference sequence). The CDR3 is made up of 16 amino acids. CDR3 in DNA: TGTGCCAGCAGCCCGAGTCCTGTTATTACGGGCACTGAAGCTTTCTTT. Protein sequence: CASSPSPVITGTEAFF. The variable domain in full, with the rest retrieved from reference TRBV7-9 and TRBJ1-1, is DTGVSQNPRHKITKRGQNVTFRCDPISEHNRLYWYRQTLGQGPEFLTYFQNEAQLEKSRLLSDRFSAERPKGSFSTLEIQRTEQGDSAMYLCASSPSPVITGTEAFFGQGTRLTVV.

This clone has only one observation. The CDR3 DNA reads as TGCGCCAGCAGCCAAGATTTGGGCACCAGCACAGATACGCAGTATTTT. It encodes CASSQDLGTSTDTQYF. J is TRBJ2-3 and V is TRBV4-3; D not resolved. Germline V gene lookup returns CDR1 LGHNA and CDR2 YSLEER. The CDR3 length is 16 residues. V lost 0 bases to trimming and J lost 0 bases, with 10 bases between them.

The V and J genes are TRBV5-1 and TRBJ2-7; D is unclear. V was trimmed by 1 base and J by 1 base, leaving 9 bases between them. This CDR3 has 14 amino acids. Germline assignment: CDR1 SGHRS and CDR2 YFSETQ. The DNA for the CDR3 is TGCGCCAGCAGCTTGAGTCCAGATTCCTACGAGCAGTACTTC. This gives the protein CASSLSPDSYEQYF.

This chain links TRBV27 with TRBJ1-1, with unresolved D. The CDR3 covers 15 residues. Germline loops: CDR1 MNHEY, CDR2 SMNVEV (reference sequence). V lost 5 bases and J lost 2, with 15 bases in between. The CDR3 is CASSLRRPINTEAFF. For the CDR3, the DNA is TGTGCCAGCAGTCTCAGGCGTCCCATAAACACTGAAGCTTTCTTT.

The chain combines TRBV25-1 with TRBJ2-5; D ambiguous. This CDR3 has 14 residues. The V end was cut by 2 bases, the J end by 0 bases, with 7 bases between. Looked up from germline, CDR1 is MGHDK and CDR2 is SYGVNS. CDR3 loop: CASSEAVYQETQYF. The CDR3 DNA is TGTGCCAGCAGTGAAGCAGTCTACCAAGAGACCCAGTACTTC.

The chain links TRBV6-6 to TRBJ2-1, with no clear D. This CDR3 has 12 residues. Germline values: CDR1 MNHNY, CDR2 SVGAGI (reference sequence). V was clipped by 5 bases and J by 10 bases, with 12 bases between them. Here the CDR3 DNA reads TGTGCCAGCAGTAAGACTGCATTAGAGCAGTTCTTC. This translates into CASSKTALEQFF.

The V call is TRBV5-1, the J call TRBJ2-5; 16 bases agree with TRBD2. Trimming at V came to 8 bases and at J to 4 bases, leaving 2 bases not matched to a gene. The CDR3 sequence is 14 residues long. Germline assignment: CDR1 SGHRS and CDR2 YFSETQ. CDR3: CARGLAGGVETQYF. The CDR3 DNA sequence: TGCGCCAGGGGACTAGCGGGGGGGGTAGAGACCCAGTACTTC.

The CDR3 loop is CASSQDPPDRASGEQYF. The CDR3 DNA follows: TGCGCCAGCAGCCAAGATCCACCGGACAGGGCATCGGGCGAGCAGTACTTC. The rearrangement uses TRBV4-3 and TRBJ2-7; 8 positions match TRBD1. Germline values: CDR1 LGHNA, CDR2 YSLEER. CDR3 length equals 17 residues. V lost 0 bases to trimming and J lost 6 bases; unmatched junction nucleotides: 13.

The chain links TRBV5-1 to TRBJ2-7; D perhaps matches TRBD2 (6 bases). This CDR3 is 13 amino acids long. Trimming removed 4 bases from V and 4 bases from J, with 12 bases in between. Germline V gives CDR1 SGHRS, CDR2 YFSETQ. In DNA, the CDR3 is TGCGCCAGCAGCAACATCGGGGGATACGAGCAGTACTTC. This translates into CASSNIGGYEQYF. Full variable domain (rest looked up from reference TRBV5-1 and TRBJ2-7): KAGVTQTPRYLIKTRGQQVTLSCSPISGHRSVSWYQQTPGQGLQFLFEYFSETQRNKGNFPGRFSGRQFSNSRSEMNVSTLELGDSALYLCASSNIGGYEQYFGPGTRLTVT.

The chain employs TRBV15 and TRBJ1-5; 10 bases agree with TRBD1. The CDR3 consists of 19 residues. Trimming removed 4 bases from V and 6 bases from J; junction bases left unmatched: 18. The germline V gene has CDR1 LNHNV and CDR2 YYDKDF (reference sequence). CDR3 region: CATSNLWAPGQGSAQPQHF. In DNA, the CDR3 is TGTGCCACCAGCAACCTCTGGGCTCCGGGACAGGGGTCAGCTCAGCCCCAGCATTTT.

This chain links TRBV7-9 with TRBJ1-4; D perhaps matches TRBD1 (6 bases). The CDR3 spans 14 residues. The germline gives CDR1 SEHNR, CDR2 FQNEAQ (reference sequence). Between the trimmed V and J ends, which lost 5 bases and 8 bases, there was a span of 15 bases. CDR3 coding DNA: TGTGCCAGCAGCAGCCGGACGAGGGGGGAAAAACTGTTTTTT. Protein sequence: CASSSRTRGEKLFF. The whole variable domain, remainder taken from reference TRBV7-9 and TRBJ1-4, is DTGVSQNPRHKITKRGQNVTFRCDPISEHNRLYWYRQTLGQGPEFLTYFQNEAQLEKSRLLSDRFSAERPKGSFSTLEIQRTEQGDSAMYLCASSSRTRGEKLFFGSGTQLSVL.

In its sample, this clone was seen a few times. The chain carries TRBV7-9 and TRBJ1-4, with 7 bases fitting TRBD1. The V segment lost 5 bases and the J segment 8 bases; nucleotides outside the gene matches: 8. This CDR3 has 14 amino acids. Germline lookup yields CDR1 SEHNR and CDR2 FQNEAQ (reference sequence). In nucleotides, the CDR3 is TGTGCCAGCAGCCTCGGACAGGAGAGGGAAAAACTGTTTTTT. The encoded protein is CASSLGQEREKLFF.

The CDR3 coding sequence is TGTGCCAGCAGAGAGACTGAGAAAACGCAGTATTTT. Protein sequence: CASRETEKTQYF. The chain employs TRBV6-1 and TRBJ2-3; no clear D gene. CDR1 is MNHNS and CDR2 is SASEGT in the germline V gene. The CDR3 loop spans 12 amino acids. V lost 6 bases to trimming and J lost 9 bases, with 13 bases between them.